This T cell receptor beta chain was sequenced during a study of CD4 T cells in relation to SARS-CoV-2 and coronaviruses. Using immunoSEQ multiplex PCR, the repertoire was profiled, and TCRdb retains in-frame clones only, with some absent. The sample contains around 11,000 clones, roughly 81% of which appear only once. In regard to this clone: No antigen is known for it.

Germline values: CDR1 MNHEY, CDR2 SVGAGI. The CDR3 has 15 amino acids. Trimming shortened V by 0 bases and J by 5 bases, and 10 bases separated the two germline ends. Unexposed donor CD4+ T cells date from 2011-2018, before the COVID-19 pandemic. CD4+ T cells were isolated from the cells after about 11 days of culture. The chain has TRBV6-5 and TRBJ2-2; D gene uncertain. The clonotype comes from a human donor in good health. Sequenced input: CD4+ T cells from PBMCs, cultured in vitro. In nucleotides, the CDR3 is TGTGCCAGCAGTTACTCGACGTCGGGTACCGGGGAGCTGTTTTTT. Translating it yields CASSYSTSGTGELFF.